Sequencing of this T cell receptor (beta chain) was carried out in a study of T-cell reconstitution after alpha-beta-depleted transplantation in children. Germline V CDR1 and CDR2: MNHNS, SASEGT. The CDR3 is 15 amino acids. Trimming cost V 6 bases and J 4 bases; bases outside gene matches: 7. A library of TCRbeta sequences, prepared with unique molecular identifiers, was generated. Each CDR3 protein gets one entry after TCRdb re-called the PCR reads with MiXCR. The sample records a few hundred thousand distinct CDR3 sequences, about 17% being singletons. This material consisted of PBMCs, mostly from graft donor cells, taken 360 days after TCRalphabeta/CD19-depleted stem cell transplant. The rearrangement links TRBV6-1 to TRBJ2-1, with 9 bases fitting TRBD2. The source is a boy in the first two years of life who had a stem cell transplant for Wiskott-Aldrich syndrome, so the T cells may come from the graft donor. CDR3 bases: TGTGCCAGCAGACCGAGGGGACTAGCTTACAATGAGCAGTTCTTC. Amino acids: CASRPRGLAYNEQFF.